Below, 17 T cell receptor beta chains from the same sample are listed, as sequenced in a study of blood T cell repertoires in COVID-19. Using immunoSEQ multiplex PCR, the repertoire was profiled, and TCRdb retains in-frame clones only, with some absent. The top ten hold 6.2% of the sample, which has over 150,000 clones, 75% to 90% seen once. The sample consisted of PBMCs or T cells enriched from blood (not recorded which). The source of these receptors is a man aged 40-50 years who had recovered from COVID-19.

The genes are TRBV7-9 and TRBJ1-1; D not certain. Germline CDR1 reads SEHNR; CDR2 reads FQNEAQ (reference sequence). The CDR3 length is 15 residues. V lost 5 bases, J lost 4 bases, and 17 bases lay in between. CDR3 residues: CASSRERARGTEAFF. Here the CDR3 DNA reads TGTGCCAGCAGCAGGGAGAGGGCAAGAGGCACTGAAGCTTTCTTT. Supplemented by reference TRBV7-9 and TRBJ1-1, the full variable domain reads DTGVSQNPRHKITKRGQNVTFRCDPISEHNRLYWYRQTLGQGPEFLTYFQNEAQLEKSRLLSDRFSAERPKGSFSTLEIQRTEQGDSAMYLCASSRERARGTEAFFGQGTRLTVV.

The chain carries TRBV6-5 and TRBJ1-1, with 11 bases aligning to TRBD1. The CDR3 covers 15 residues. Germline CDR1 reads MNHEY; CDR2 reads SVGAGI. V trimming: 6 bases; J trimming: 6 bases; junction bases outside the gene matches: 9. This CDR3 reads CASRRTGGVLAEAFF. CDR3 bases: TGTGCCAGCAGGCGGACAGGGGGCGTTTTAGCTGAAGCTTTCTTT.

This clone was observed a handful of times. The rearrangement uses TRBV2 and TRBJ2-7, with a possible D match to TRBD1 (5 bases). The CDR3 length is 16 residues. Germline assignment: CDR1 SNHLY and CDR2 FYNNEI. Deletions cut 5 bases from V and 3 bases from J, with 20 bases between. The CDR3 DNA follows: TGTGCCAGCAGTACCCCCCTGACAGCTTCATACTACGAGCAGTACTTC. This encodes CASSTPLTASYYEQYF.

The chain employs TRBV10-3 and TRBJ1-2; no definite D call. Trimming shortened V by 1 base and J by 8 bases, and 5 bases separated the two germline ends. CDR3 length: 11 residues. The germline V gene encodes CDR1 ENHRY and CDR2 SYGVKD. The CDR3 sequence is CAISEYGGYTF. CDR3 nucleotides: TGTGCCATCAGTGAGTATGGCGGCTACACCTTC.

The V and J genes are TRBV29-1 and TRBJ2-7, with 10 bases that match TRBD1. The CDR3 consists of 12 residues. V lost 5 bases to trimming and J lost 3 bases; unmatched junction nucleotides: 1. Germline CDR1 and CDR2: SQVTM and ANQGSEA. The CDR3 here is CSVRDRGYEQYF. The CDR3 nucleotides read TGCAGCGTTAGGGACAGGGGCTACGAGCAGTACTTC.

The gene calls are TRBV27 and TRBJ1-6; 9 bases are a match to TRBD1. Trimming cost V 5 bases and J 2 bases; bases outside gene matches: 4. The CDR3 is 16 residues long. CDR1 is MNHEY and CDR2 is SMNVEV in the germline V gene (reference sequence). CDR3 loop: CASSEQGATYNSPLHF. The CDR3 DNA sequence: TGTGCCAGCAGTGAACAGGGGGCTACCTATAATTCACCCCTCCACTTT.

This clone was observed once. The chain employs TRBV9 and TRBJ2-3; D uncertain. The length of the CDR3 is 15 residues. CDR1 SGDLS and CDR2 YYNGEE come from the germline V gene. The V gene lost 4 bases and the J gene lost 0 bases, with 12 bases spanning the gap. The CDR3 loop is CASSPFSESTDTQYF. CDR3 DNA sequence: TGTGCCAGCAGCCCCTTTTCGGAGAGCACAGATACGCAGTATTTT.

CDR3 sequence: CASGLVRGTAHKQYF. DNA for the CDR3: TGTGCTAGTGGTTTGGTACGTGGGACAGCACACAAGCAGTACTTC. The chain couples TRBV12-5 to TRBJ2-7; 7 bases are a match to TRBD1. Germline V gene lookup returns CDR1 LGHNT and CDR2 FRNRAP. V shed 0 bases and J 8 bases; nucleotides not matched to a gene: 10. The CDR3 has 15 residues.

This clone was seen just once. The chain employs TRBV2 and TRBJ2-5; TRBD2 matches 9 bases. There are 18 residues in the CDR3. In germline, CDR1 is SNHLY, CDR2 FYNNEI. V lost 6 bases, J lost 4 bases, and 18 bases stayed unmatched. The CDR3 region has the DNA TGTGCCAGCAGGCTATTAGTGGGCGGGGGGGCTAGGTTAGAGACCCAGTACTTC. Translating gives CASRLLVGGGARLETQYF.

The chain uses TRBV9 and TRBJ2-7, with D possibly TRBD2 on 7 matching bases. Trimming took off 4 bases at V and 6 bases at J, with 11 bases between the two ends. The CDR3 sequence is 12 residues long. CDR1 is SGDLS and CDR2 is YYNGEE in the germline V gene. Here the CDR3 DNA reads TGTGCCAGCAGCCCTAGGGGGGGCGAGCAGTACTTC. Translating it yields CASSPRGGEQYF. The complete variable domain, with remaining parts taken from reference TRBV9 and TRBJ2-7, reads DSGVTQTPKHLITATGQRVTLRCSPRSGDLSVYWYQQSLDQGLQFLIQYYNGEERAKGNILERFSAQQFPDLHSELNLSSLELGDSALYFCASSPRGGEQYFGPGTRLTVT.

The V and J genes are TRBV19 and TRBJ1-2, with a tentative D call TRBD1 (5 bases). CDR1 and CDR2 from the germline V gene are LNHDA and SQIVND (reference sequence). The CDR3 totals 13 residues. V was cut by 5 bases and J by 4 bases, with 11 bases left in between. The CDR3 region has the DNA TGTGCCAGTAGTTCAGGGTATAGCTATGGCTACACCTTC. Translation gives CASSSGYSYGYTF. The whole variable domain, remainder taken from reference TRBV19 and TRBJ1-2, is DGGITQSPKYLFRKEGQNVTLSCEQNLNHDAMYWYRQDPGQGLRLIYYSQIVNDFQKGDIAEGYSVSREKKESFPLTVTSAQKNPTAFYLCASSSGYSYGYTFGSGTRLTVV.

The rearrangement links TRBV5-6 to TRBJ2-7, with a possible D match to TRBD2 (5 bases). Between the trimmed V and J ends, which lost 5 bases and 6 bases, there was a span of 12 bases. The CDR3 covers 12 residues. Looked up from germline, CDR1 is SGHDT and CDR2 is YYEEEE. The CDR3 DNA reads TGTGCCAGCAGGACGGGATCCGGCGAGCAGTACTTC. Amino acids: CASRTGSGEQYF.

This chain uses TRBV28 with TRBJ1-2, with a tentative D call TRBD1 (6 bases). The CDR3 spans 16 residues. Germline loops: CDR1 MDHEN, CDR2 SYDVKM. The V gene lost 5 bases and the J gene lost 7 bases, with 23 bases spanning the gap. CDR3 residues: CASSLSGQNFGSGYTF. The CDR3 DNA is TGTGCCAGCAGTCTCTCAGGACAGAACTTTGGTAGTGGCTACACCTTC.

DNA of the CDR3: TGTGCCAGCAGCCCGAGGACCGGGACAGGGGGGGAGTGGGCTTTCTTT. It encodes CASSPRTGTGGEWAFF. J is TRBJ1-1 and V is TRBV5-5; 11 bases fit TRBD1. J was trimmed by 11 bases and V by 4 bases; bases with no gene match: 16. Germline V gene data show CDR1 as SGHKS and CDR2 as YYEKEE (reference sequence). The CDR3 totals 16 residues. Drawing the rest from reference TRBV5-5 and TRBJ1-1, the complete variable domain is DAGVTQSPTHLIKTRGQQVTLRCSPISGHKSVSWYQQVLGQGPQFIFQYYEKEERGRGNFPDRFSARQFPNYSSELNVNALLLGDSALYLCASSPRTGTGGEWAFFGQGTRLTVV.

This chain links TRBV4-2 with TRBJ2-1; the match to TRBD2 covers 8 bases. CDR3 length equals 17 residues. The V and J ends lost 1 base and 1 base, in that order; junction bases with no gene match: 6. CDR1 LGHNA and CDR2 YNFKEQ come from the germline V gene. The CDR3 is CASSQVLAAFSYNEQFF. CDR3 sequence (DNA): TGTGCCAGCAGCCAAGTACTAGCGGCCTTTTCCTACAATGAGCAGTTCTTC.

A single count supports this clone. The chain is built from TRBV5-1 and TRBJ2-7; D gene uncertain. Trimming took 7 bases from V and 0 from J, leaving 14 bases between them. This CDR3 is 14 amino acids long. Germline V gene sequence: CDR1 SGHRS, CDR2 YFSETQ. The CDR3 sequence: CASRHEASSYEQYF. CDR3 DNA sequence: TGCGCCAGCCGCCACGAGGCAAGCTCCTACGAGCAGTACTTC.

The chain employs TRBV5-6 and TRBJ2-7; 7 bases fit TRBD1. J was trimmed by 6 bases and V by 3 bases; bases with no gene match: 18. The CDR3 has 17 amino acids. The germline CDR1 and CDR2 sequences are SGHDT and YYEEEE. CDR3: CASSSLYGTELRTEQYF. The CDR3 DNA is TGTGCCAGCAGCTCGCTTTATGGGACAGAGCTACGAACCGAGCAGTACTTC.